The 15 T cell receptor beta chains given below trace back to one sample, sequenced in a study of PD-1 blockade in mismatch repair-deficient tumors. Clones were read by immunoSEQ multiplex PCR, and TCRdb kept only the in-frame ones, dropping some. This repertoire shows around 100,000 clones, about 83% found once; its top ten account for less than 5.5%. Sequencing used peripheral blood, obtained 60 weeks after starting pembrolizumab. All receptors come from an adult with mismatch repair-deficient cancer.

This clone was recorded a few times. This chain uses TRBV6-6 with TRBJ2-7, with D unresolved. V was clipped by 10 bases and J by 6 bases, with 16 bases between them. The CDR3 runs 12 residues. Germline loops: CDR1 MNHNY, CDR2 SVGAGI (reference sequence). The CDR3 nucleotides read TGTGCCACCAGATCGGTATTAGCCGAGCAGTACTTC. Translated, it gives CATRSVLAEQYF.

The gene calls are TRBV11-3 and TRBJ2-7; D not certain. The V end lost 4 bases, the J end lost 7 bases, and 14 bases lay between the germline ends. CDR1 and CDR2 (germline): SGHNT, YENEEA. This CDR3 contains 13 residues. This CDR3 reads CASSSDGDGEQYF. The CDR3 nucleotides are TGTGCCAGCAGCTCTGACGGTGACGGTGAGCAGTACTTC.

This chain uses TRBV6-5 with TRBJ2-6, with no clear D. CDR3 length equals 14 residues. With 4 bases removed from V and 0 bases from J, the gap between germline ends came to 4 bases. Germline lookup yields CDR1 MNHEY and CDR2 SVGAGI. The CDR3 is CASSSNSGANVLTF. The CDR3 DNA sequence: TGTGCCAGCAGTTCAAACTCTGGGGCCAACGTCCTGACTTTC.

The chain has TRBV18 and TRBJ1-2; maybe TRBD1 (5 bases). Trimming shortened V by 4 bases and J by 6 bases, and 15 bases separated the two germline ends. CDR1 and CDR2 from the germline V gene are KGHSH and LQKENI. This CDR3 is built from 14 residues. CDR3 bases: TGTGCCAGCTCACAATTAGGCCGAGGGGATGGCTACACCTTC. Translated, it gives CASSQLGRGDGYTF.

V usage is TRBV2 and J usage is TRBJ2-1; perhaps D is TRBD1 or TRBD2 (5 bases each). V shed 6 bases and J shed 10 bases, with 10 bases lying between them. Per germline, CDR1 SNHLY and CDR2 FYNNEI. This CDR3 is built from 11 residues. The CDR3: CASSSGTEQFF. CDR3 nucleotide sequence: TGTGCCAGCAGCTCCGGGACGGAGCAGTTCTTC. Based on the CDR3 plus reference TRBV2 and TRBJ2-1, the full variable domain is EPEVTQTPSHQVTQMGQEVILRCVPISNHLYFYWYRQILGQKVEFLVSFYNNEISEKSEIFDDQFSVERPDGSNFTLKIRSTKLEDSAMYFCASSSGTEQFFGPGTRLTVL.

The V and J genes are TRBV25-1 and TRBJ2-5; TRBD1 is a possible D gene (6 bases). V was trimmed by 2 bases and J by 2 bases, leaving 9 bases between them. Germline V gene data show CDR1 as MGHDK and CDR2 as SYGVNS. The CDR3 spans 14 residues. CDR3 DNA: TGTGCCAGCAGTGAAAACAGGGATCAAGAGACCCAGTACTTC. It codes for CASSENRDQETQYF.

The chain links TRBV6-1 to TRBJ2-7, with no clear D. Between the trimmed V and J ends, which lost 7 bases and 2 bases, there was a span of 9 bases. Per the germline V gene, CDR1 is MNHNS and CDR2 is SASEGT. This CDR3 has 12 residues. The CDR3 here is CASIDGAYEQYF. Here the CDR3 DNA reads TGTGCCAGCATAGACGGTGCCTACGAGCAGTACTTC.

The CDR3 bases are TGTGCCAGCAGCTTAGCAGGGGTCCTGAACACTGAAGCTTTCTTT. Its translation is CASSLAGVLNTEAFF. The genes are TRBV7-3 and TRBJ1-1, with a tentative D call TRBD1 (6 bases). V lost 2 bases and J lost 0, with 10 bases in between. In germline, CDR1 is SGHTA, CDR2 FQGTGA. This CDR3 is built from 15 residues.

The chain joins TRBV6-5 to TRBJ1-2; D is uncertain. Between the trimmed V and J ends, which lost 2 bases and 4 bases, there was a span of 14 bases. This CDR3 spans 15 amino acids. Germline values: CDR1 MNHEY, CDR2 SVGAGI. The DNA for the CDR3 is TGTGCCAGCAGTTACGAACAGAACGACCTCTATGGCTACACCTTC. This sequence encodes CASSYEQNDLYGYTF.

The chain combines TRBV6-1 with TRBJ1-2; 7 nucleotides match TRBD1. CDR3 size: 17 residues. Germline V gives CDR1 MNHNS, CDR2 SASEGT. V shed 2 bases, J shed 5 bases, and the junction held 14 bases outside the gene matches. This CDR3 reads CASSEWDVQGSGYGYTF. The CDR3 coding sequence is TGTGCCAGCAGTGAATGGGACGTACAGGGGTCCGGATATGGCTACACCTTC.

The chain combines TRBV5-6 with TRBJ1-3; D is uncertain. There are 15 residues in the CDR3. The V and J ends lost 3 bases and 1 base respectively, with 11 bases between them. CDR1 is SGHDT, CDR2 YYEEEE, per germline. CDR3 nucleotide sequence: TGTGCCAGCAGCTCGAAAGCGCGGTCTGGAAACACCATATATTTT. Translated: CASSSKARSGNTIYF.

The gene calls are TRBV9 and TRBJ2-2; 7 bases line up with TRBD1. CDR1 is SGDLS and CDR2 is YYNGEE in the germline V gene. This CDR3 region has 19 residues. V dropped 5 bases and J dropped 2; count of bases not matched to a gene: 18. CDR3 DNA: TGTGCCAGCAGAAGTGGTTCGGCGCTAGGGGGCTTAAACACCGGGGAGCTGTTTTTT. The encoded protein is CASRSGSALGGLNTGELFF.

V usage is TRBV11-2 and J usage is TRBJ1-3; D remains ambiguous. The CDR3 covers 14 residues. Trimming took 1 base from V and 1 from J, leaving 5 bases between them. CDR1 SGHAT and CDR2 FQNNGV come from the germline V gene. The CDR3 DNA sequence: TGTGCCAGCAGCTTAGGACGGTCTGGAAACACCATATATTTT. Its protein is CASSLGRSGNTIYF. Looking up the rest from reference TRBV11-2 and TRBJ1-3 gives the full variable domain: EAGVAQSPRYKIIEKRQSVAFWCNPISGHATLYWYQQILGQGPKLLIQFQNNGVVDDSQLPKDRFSAERLKGVDSTLKIQPAKLEDSAVYLCASSLGRSGNTIYFGEGSWLTVV.

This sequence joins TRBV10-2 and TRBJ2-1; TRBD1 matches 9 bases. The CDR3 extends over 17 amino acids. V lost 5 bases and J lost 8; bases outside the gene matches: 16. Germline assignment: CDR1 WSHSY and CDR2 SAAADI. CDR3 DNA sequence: TGCGCCAGCAGTCCGACAGGGGGTAGGTCACGGGTCGATGAGCAGTTCTTC. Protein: CASSPTGGRSRVDEQFF.

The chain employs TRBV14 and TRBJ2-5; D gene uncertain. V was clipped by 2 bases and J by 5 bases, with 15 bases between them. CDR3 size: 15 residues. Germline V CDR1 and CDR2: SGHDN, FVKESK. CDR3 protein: CASSQLVGDGETQYF. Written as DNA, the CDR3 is TGTGCCAGCAGCCAATTAGTTGGTGATGGGGAGACCCAGTACTTC.